These T cell receptor beta chains were read from a single sample in a study of CD4 and CD8 cells across lung adenocarcinoma regions. TCRdb reprocessed the PCR reads with MiXCR, giving one entry per CDR3 protein. The data hold about 19,000 distinct CDR3 sequences, with around 50% observed a single time. The sequencing input was CD8+ T cells from the margin of a lung tumor. The receptor source for this set is a male donor with lung adenocarcinoma. The CD4 and CD8 labels of this study may be unreliable. The CDR3 runs from the conserved cysteine through the conserved F or W.

J | V | CDR3
TRBJ1-5 | TRBV12-3/TRBV12-4 | CASSQDRANQPQHF
TRBJ1-1 | TRBV15 | CATSREGAARTEAFF
TRBJ2-2 | TRBV27 | CASKGEGVYTGELFF
TRBJ2-3 | TRBV10-3 | CAGSGGRSTETQYF
TRBJ2-7 | TRBV27 | CASSPRPSGTYEQYF
TRBJ2-4 | TRBV10-3 | CGGWGQRGKDIQFF
TRBJ2-1 | TRBV9 | CASSVVPRAGGPGNEQFF
TRBJ2-7 | TRBV3-1 | CASSRRRRDYEQYF
TRBJ2-1 | TRBV9 | CASSLMGQGFPNEQFF
. | TRBV5-1 | CASSLSRRGSETQYF
TRBJ2-3 | TRBV27 | CASSSRTSGGKDTQYF
TRBJ2-3 | TRBV11-3 | CASSLGTDTQYF
TRBJ2-3 | TRBV6-1 | CASSRGTTDTQYF
. | TRBV6-1 | CASSGRVPGGLEQYF
TRBJ2-1 | TRBV20-1 | CSARRGVYNEQFF
TRBJ2-1 | TRBV10-2 | CASSGAGAGNEQFF
TRBJ2-2 | TRBV4-1 | CASSHPFIGTGELFF
TRBJ1-5 | TRBV11-2 | CASSLEQGGPQHF
TRBJ2-3 | TRBV6-1 | CASSGGGVRETQYF
TRBJ2-7 | TRBV12-3/TRBV12-4 | CASKLAPSSYEQYF
TRBJ2-3 | TRBV11-2 | CASSPGKGRMGGTQYF
TRBJ2-5 | TRBV6-5 | CASSLDYLGETQYF
TRBJ2-3 | TRBV6-5 | CASSYSRTQSSTDTQYF
TRBJ1-1 | TRBV4-1 | CASSHADDSPFRFF
TRBJ2-5 | TRBV6-1 | CASSAGSRTETQYF
TRBJ2-2 | TRBV27 | CASSPRAFTGELFF
TRBJ2-3 | TRBV6-1 | CASSEQNTDTQYF
TRBJ2-3 | TRBV6-1 | CASSRREGGATDTQYF
TRBJ2-1 | TRBV6-5 | CASRGQGARDEQFF
TRBJ2-7 | TRBV12-3/TRBV12-4 | CASSLAAFSYEQYF
. | TRBV10-2 | CASSISGRNYEQYF
TRBJ2-3 | TRBV6-1 | CASSGRTGQGDTQYF
TRBJ2-1 | TRBV7-8 | CASSLATSGEQFF
TRBJ2-2 | TRBV12-3/TRBV12-4 | CASSWAGYGGELFF
TRBJ2-1 | TRBV6-6 | CASSLSPFF
TRBJ2-4 | TRBV10-1 | CRSTGLGGKNIQYF
TRBJ2-3 | TRBV10-2 | CASFKTDTQYF
TRBJ2-2 | TRBV6-1 | CASRRTSGGLTGELFF
. | TRBV6-1 | CASSPGLGPKDTQYF
TRBJ1-2 | TRBV27 | CASSPDTGTGRRGYTF
TRBJ2-5 | TRBV3-1 | CASSPGFGEGTQYF
TRBJ2-3 | TRBV4-1 | CASSQVIARGPTETQYF
TRBJ2-1 | TRBV11-2 | CASSLEAGVKEQFF
TRBJ2-7 | TRBV6-1 | CASREGSIHEQYF
TRBJ2-1 | TRBV3-1 | CASSQAPILIQGEWYEQFF
TRBJ2-3 | TRBV6-1 | CASSPMASGATDTQYF
TRBJ2-1 | TRBV6-1 | CASRQGFYNEQFF
TRBJ2-5 | TRBV6-1 | CASSGGTGVEETQYF
TRBJ2-2 | TRBV18 | CASSPRQGNTGELFF
TRBJ2-5 | TRBV10-1 | CARGPGGRSPETQYF
. | TRBV12-3/TRBV12-4 | CASSLGASGSRDKKTQYF
TRBJ2-3 | TRBV10-2 | CASSRVAGADTQYF
TRBJ2-5 | TRBV6-1 | CASRPSLERETQYF